This TCR beta chain derives from a study of T-cell reconstitution after alpha-beta-depleted transplantation in children listed by TCRdb under 2016. For context, the study as a whole: T-cell immune reconstitution after TCRalphabeta/CD19-depleted allogeneic hematopoietic cell transplantation in children was quantitatively tracked in the study by means of TCR repertoire profiling. The paper as a whole reports these results and caveats: Over the following months the frequencies of hyperexpanded clones went down, and after one year T-cell counts and TCRbeta diversity were mostly credited to newly produced T cells. In some patients, high TCRbeta diversity at day 60 was attributed to recipient T cells and intrathymic progenitors that had survived conditioning. The apparently early recovery of alphabetaT-cell counts about two months after transplant reportedly depended on only several hundred rapidly expanded clones that came from non-depleted graft cells.

Many counts were recorded for this clonotype. Its antigen remains unidentified. Qualities for individual bases were not recorded, and no much larger clone is one base off. CDR1 and CDR2 (MGHRA, YSYEKL) derive from the germline V gene. V and J lose 7 bases and 3 bases, and a span of 24 bases separates them. Taken from cysteine to phenylalanine, the CDR3 has 18 residues. Only the CDR3 part of the read is kept: 54 bases, read in frame from the first base. Libraries were constructed by PCR. Sequencing used an Illumina HiSeq 2500. TCR library preparation used molecular barcoding, with unique molecular identifiers applied to normalize quantification of the TCRbeta repertoire. The public reads were reprocessed in TCRdb via fastp at Q25 and MiXCR, keeping in-frame beta chains. Rows merge per CDR3 protein into single entries with the most common DNA and genes. This sample gives hundreds of thousands of distinct CDR3 sequences in total; 23% of them show up just once. Roughly an eighth of the sample is held by the ten biggest clonotypes.

Sample treatment or condition, as interpreted from the label and publication: allogeneic hematopoietic cell transplantation with graft depleted of TCRalphabeta T cells and CD19 B cells. The children who served as transplant recipients had been given grafts of TCRalphabeta/CD19-depleted allogeneic hematopoietic cells. The V and J genes are TRBV4-1 and TRBJ2-2, with TRBD2 perhaps the D gene, on 6 matching bases. The sample consisted of PBMCs, mostly from graft donor cells, taken 360 days after TCRalphabeta/CD19-depleted stem cell transplant. The sequence was collected from a boy in the first two years of life who had a stem cell transplant for acute myeloid leukemia, so the T cells may come from the graft donor. The CDR3 has the sequence CASTLRSVGLPDTGELFF. The sequenced DNA: TGCGCCAGCACCCTGCGGTCCGTGGGACTCCCCGACACCGGGGAGCTGTTTTTT.